The sequence of this T cell receptor beta chain was determined in a study of memory CD4+ T cells and cytomegalovirus serostatus. Overall study context: Healthy Belgian adult donors included about nine CMV-positive and some 24 CMV-negative people. Study-level points and caveats: A US-trained random forest predicted CMV serostatus with median AUC around 0.9.

Profiling relied on immunoSEQ multiplex PCR, and the TCRdb table lists in-frame clones only, not all of them. This sample has about 96,000 clones, with about 80% found just once. On this clone itself: Its antigen is as yet unknown.

The CDR3 loop spans 16 amino acids. J was trimmed by 7 bases and V by 3 bases; bases with no gene match: 4. In germline, CDR1 is SGHAT, CDR2 FQDESV (reference sequence). Single viable CD3+CD4+CD8-CD45RO+ cells were sorted as the memory CD4+ T cells. Serostatus was set by detecting CMV pp150, pp28, p38, p52 IgG. The V call is TRBV11-1, the J call TRBJ2-2, with 14 bases that match TRBD2. The sample was memory CD4+ T cells from blood. The TCR originated in an adult in good health and CMV-seropositive. CDR3 residues: CASSFGTSGSGGELFF. The CDR3 DNA is TGTGCCAGCAGCTTCGGGACTAGCGGGAGTGGCGGGGAGCTGTTTTTT.